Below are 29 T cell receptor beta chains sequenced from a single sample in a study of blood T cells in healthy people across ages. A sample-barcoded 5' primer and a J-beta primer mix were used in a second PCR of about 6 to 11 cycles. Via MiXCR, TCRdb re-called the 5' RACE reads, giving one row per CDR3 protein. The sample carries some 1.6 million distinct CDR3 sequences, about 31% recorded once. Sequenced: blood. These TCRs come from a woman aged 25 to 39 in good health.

The DNA for the CDR3 is TGTGCCAGCATCGATTCCAGGACAGGGGGCAGCGGCGGGGAGCTGTTTTTT. Its protein is CASIDSRTGGSGGELFF. The genes are TRBV28 and TRBJ2-2; 11 nucleotides align to TRBD1. The CDR3 is made up of 17 amino acids. CDR1 and CDR2 from the germline V gene are MDHEN and SYDVKM. With V trimmed by 7 bases and J by 7 bases, 14 bases remained unmatched. The variable domain in full, completed from reference TRBV28 and TRBJ2-2, reads DVKVTQSSRYLVKRTGEKVFLECVQDMDHENMFWYRQDPGLGLRLIYFSYDVKMKEKGDIPEGYSVSREKKERFSLILESASTNQTSMYLCASIDSRTGGSGGELFFGEGSRLTVL.

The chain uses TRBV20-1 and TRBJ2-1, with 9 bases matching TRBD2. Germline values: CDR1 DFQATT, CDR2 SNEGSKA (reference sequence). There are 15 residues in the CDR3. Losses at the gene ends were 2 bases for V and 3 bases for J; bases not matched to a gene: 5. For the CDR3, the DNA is TGCAGTGCTAGATTCCCTAGCGGGAACTACAATGAGCAGTTCTTC. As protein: CSARFPSGNYNEQFF.

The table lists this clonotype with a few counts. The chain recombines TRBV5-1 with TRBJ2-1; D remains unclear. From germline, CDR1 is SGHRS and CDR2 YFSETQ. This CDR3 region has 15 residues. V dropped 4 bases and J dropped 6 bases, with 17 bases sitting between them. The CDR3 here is CASSGDLFSGNEQFF. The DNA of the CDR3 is TGCGCCAGCAGCGGTGACTTGTTTTCGGGCAATGAGCAGTTCTTC.

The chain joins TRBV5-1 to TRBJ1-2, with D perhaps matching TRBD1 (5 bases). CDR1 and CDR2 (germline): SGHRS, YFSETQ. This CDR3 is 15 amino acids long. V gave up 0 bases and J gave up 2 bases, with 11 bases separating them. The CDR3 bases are TGCGCCAGCAGCTTGGGGGCAGGGCAAAACTATGGCTACACCTTC. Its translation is CASSLGAGQNYGYTF.

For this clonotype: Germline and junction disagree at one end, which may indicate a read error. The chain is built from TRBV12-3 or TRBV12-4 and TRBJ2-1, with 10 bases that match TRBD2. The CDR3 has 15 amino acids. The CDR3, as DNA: TGTACCAGCAGTATCAGCGGGGGGGTAAACAATGAGCAGTTCTTC. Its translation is CTSSISGGVNNEQFF.

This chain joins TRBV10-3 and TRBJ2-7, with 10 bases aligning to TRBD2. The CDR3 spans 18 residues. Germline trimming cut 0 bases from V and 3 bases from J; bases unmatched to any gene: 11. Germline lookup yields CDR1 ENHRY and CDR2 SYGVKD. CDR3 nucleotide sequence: TGTGCCATCAGTGAGTCGAAAATAGCGGGAGGAAAAAGCTACGAGCAGTACTTC. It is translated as CAISESKIAGGKSYEQYF.

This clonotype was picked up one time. CDR3 residues: CAWSGGGQGGYTF. DNA for the CDR3: TGTGCCTGGAGTGGCGGGGGGCAGGGGGGCTACACCTTC. The chain carries TRBV30 and TRBJ1-2; tentatively, D is TRBD1 (6 bases). The CDR3 has 13 amino acids. CDR1 is GTSNPN and CDR2 is SVGIG in the germline V gene (reference sequence). Trimming shortened V by 1 base and J by 8 bases, and 14 bases separated the two germline ends.

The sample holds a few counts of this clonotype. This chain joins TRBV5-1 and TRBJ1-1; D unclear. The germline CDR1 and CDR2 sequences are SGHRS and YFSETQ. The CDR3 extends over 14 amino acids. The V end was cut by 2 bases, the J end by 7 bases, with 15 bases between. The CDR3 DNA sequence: TGCGCCAGCAGCTTTAACCCAGTACGAGATGAAGCTTTCTTT. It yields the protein CASSFNPVRDEAFF.

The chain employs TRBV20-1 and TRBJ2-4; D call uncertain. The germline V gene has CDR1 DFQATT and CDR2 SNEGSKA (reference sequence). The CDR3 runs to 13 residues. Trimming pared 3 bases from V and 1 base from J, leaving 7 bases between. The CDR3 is CSARPRAKNIQYF. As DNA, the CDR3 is TGCAGTGCTAGGCCCCGGGCCAAAAACATTCAGTACTTC.

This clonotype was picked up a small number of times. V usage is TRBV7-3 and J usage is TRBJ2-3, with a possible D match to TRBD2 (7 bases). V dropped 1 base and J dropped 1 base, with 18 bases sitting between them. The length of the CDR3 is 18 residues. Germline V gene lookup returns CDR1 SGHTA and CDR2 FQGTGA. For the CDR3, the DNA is TGTGCCAGCAGCTTAATGGTAGGGGGGGGCGCCGGCACAGATACGCAGTATTTT. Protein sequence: CASSLMVGGGAGTDTQYF.

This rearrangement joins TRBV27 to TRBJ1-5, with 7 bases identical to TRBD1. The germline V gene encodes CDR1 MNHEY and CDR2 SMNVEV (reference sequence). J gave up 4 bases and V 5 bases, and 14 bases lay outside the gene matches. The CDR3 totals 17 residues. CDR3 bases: TGTGCCAGCAGTCCATCCCTCGGGGACAGAATAAATCAGCCCCAGCATTTT. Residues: CASSPSLGDRINQPQHF.

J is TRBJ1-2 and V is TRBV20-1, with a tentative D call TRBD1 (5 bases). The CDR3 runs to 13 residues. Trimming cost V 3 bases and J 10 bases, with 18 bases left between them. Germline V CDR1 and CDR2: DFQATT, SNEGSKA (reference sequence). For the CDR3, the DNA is TGCAGTGCTAGGGTTGGAGGGCAGGGTGACTACACCTTC. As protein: CSARVGGQGDYTF.

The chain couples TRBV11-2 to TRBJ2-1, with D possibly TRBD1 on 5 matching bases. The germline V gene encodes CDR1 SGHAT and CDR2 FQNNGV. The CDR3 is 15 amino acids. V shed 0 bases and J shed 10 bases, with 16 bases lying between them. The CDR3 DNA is TGTGCCAGCAGCTTAGAAGGTGATTGGGGCCGGGAGCAGTTCTTC. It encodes CASSLEGDWGREQFF.

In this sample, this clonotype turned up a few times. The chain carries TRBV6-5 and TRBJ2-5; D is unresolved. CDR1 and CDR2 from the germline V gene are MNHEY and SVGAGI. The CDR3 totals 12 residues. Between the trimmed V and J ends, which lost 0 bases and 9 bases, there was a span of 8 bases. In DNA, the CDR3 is TGTGCCAGCAGTTACTCGAAAGGTGCCCAGTACTTC. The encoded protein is CASSYSKGAQYF.

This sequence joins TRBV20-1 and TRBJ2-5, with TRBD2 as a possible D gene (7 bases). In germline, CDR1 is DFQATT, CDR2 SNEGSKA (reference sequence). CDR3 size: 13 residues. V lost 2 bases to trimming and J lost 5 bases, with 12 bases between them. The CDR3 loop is CSARRGALETQYF. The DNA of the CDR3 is TGCAGTGCTAGACGGGGGGCTCTTGAGACCCAGTACTTC.

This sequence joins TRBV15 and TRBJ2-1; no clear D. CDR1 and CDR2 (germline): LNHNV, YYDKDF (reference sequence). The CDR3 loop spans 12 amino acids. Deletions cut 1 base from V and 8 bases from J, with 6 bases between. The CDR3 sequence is CATSRGYYEQFF. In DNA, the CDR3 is TGTGCCACCAGCAGAGGGTATTATGAGCAGTTCTTC. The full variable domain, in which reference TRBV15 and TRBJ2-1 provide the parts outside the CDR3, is DAMVIQNPRYQVTQFGKPVTLSCSQTLNHNVMYWYQQKSSQAPKLLFHYYDKDFNNEADTPDNFQSRRPNTSFCFLDIRSPGLGDTAMYLCATSRGYYEQFFGPGTRLTVL.

The CDR3 DNA sequence: TGTGCCAGCAGCTTTACGACTAGCGGACGGGGCCCTGGGGCCAACGTCCTGACTTTC. Translated, it gives CASSFTTSGRGPGANVLTF. This chain uses TRBV7-9 with TRBJ2-6; 9 nucleotides line up with TRBD2. The CDR3 has 19 amino acids. The trim removed 3 bases at V and 2 bases at J, leaving 11 bases unmatched. CDR1 and CDR2 (germline): SEHNR, FQNEAQ (reference sequence).

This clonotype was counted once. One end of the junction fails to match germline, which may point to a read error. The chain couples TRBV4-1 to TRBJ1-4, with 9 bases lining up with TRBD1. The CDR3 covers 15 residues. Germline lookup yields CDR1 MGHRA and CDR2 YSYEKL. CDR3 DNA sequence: TGCGCCGGCAGCCGAGGGGGACAGGGAGATGAAAAACTGTTTTTT. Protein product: CAGSRGGQGDEKLFF.

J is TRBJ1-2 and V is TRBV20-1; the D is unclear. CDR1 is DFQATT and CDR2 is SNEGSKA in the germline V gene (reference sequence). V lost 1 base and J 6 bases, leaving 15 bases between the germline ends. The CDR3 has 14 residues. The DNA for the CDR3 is TGCAGTGCTAGAGGGCCCGTGAGGGAGCATGGCTACACCTTC. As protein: CSARGPVREHGYTF.

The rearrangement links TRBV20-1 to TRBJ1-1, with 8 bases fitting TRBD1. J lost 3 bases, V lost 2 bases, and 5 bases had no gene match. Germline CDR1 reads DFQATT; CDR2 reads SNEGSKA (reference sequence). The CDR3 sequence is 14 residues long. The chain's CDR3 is CSARSTGVDTEAFF. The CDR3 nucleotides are TGCAGTGCTAGATCGACAGGGGTTGACACTGAAGCTTTCTTT.

The CDR3 spells CASSLDPHTANEQFF. The CDR3 region has the DNA TGTGCCAGCAGCTTAGACCCTCACACCGCCAATGAGCAGTTCTTC. This chain links TRBV11-2 with TRBJ2-1; D is ambiguous. The ends were cut back, 0 bases at V and 6 bases at J, with 12 bases in the middle. CDR3 size: 15 residues. Per the germline V gene, CDR1 is SGHAT and CDR2 is FQNNGV.

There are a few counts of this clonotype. The CDR3 sequence: CASIHTGPPYEQYF. The CDR3, as DNA: TGTGCCAGCATCCATACAGGTCCCCCCTACGAGCAGTACTTC. The V and J genes are TRBV2 and TRBJ2-7, with a possible D match to TRBD1 (5 bases). The germline CDR1 and CDR2 sequences are SNHLY and FYNNEI. The germline V and J ends were trimmed by 7 bases and 2 bases, with 15 bases remaining between them. CDR3 size: 14 residues.

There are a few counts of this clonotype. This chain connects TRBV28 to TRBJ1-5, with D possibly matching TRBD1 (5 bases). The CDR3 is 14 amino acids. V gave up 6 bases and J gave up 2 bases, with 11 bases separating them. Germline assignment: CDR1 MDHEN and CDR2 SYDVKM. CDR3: CASSPPTGNQPQHF. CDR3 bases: TGTGCCAGCAGCCCCCCGACAGGCAATCAGCCCCAGCATTTT.

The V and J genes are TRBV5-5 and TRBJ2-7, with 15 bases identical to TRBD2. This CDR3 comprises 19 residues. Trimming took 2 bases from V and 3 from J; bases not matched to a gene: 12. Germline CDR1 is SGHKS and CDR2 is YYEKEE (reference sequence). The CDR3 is CASSLTGGWGLAGGYEQYF. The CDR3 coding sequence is TGTGCCAGCAGCTTAACAGGGGGCTGGGGACTAGCGGGGGGCTACGAGCAGTACTTC.

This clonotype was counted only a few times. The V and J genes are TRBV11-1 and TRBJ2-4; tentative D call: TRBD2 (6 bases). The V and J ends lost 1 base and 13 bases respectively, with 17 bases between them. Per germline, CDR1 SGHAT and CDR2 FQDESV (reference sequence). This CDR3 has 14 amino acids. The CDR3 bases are TGTGCCAGCAGCTTAGGTTCGGGGGTTGCCAAGCAGTACTTC. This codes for CASSLGSGVAKQYF.

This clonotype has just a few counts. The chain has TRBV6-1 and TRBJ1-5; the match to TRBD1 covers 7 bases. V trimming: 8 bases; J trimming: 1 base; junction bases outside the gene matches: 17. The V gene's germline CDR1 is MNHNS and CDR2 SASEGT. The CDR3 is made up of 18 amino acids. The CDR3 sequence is CASGPANRGVVSNQPQHF. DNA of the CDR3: TGTGCCAGCGGGCCGGCGAACAGGGGAGTAGTCAGCAATCAGCCCCAGCATTTT.

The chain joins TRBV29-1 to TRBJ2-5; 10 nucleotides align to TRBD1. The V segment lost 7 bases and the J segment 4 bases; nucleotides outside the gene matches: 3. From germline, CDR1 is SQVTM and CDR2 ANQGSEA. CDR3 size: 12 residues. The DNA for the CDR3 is TGCAGCGGGGACAGGGGAGCAGAGACCCAGTACTTC. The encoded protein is CSGDRGAETQYF.

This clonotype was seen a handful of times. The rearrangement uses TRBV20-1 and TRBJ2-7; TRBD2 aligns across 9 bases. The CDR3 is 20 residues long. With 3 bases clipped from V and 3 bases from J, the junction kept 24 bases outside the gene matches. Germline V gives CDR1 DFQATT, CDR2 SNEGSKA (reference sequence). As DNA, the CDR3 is TGCAGTGCTAGGACTTTCGAGGGACTAGCCGAATTGAGCCCCTTCTACGAGCAGTACTTC. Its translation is CSARTFEGLAELSPFYEQYF.

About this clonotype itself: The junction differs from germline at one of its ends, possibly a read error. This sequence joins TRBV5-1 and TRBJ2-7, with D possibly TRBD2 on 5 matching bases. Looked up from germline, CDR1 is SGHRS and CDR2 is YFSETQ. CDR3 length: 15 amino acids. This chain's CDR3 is CASSLEEVSSYERYF. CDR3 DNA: TGCGCCAGCAGCCTCGAGGAGGTAAGCTCCTACGAGCGGTACTTC.